The present TCR beta chain was sequenced within a study of response to subunit inactivated influenza vaccine. J lost 2 bases, V lost 0 bases, and 5 bases had no gene match. Germline lookup yields CDR1 MNHEY and CDR2 SVGAGI. The CDR3 is 17 residues long. From the RT-PCR reads, TCRdb called clonotypes with MiXCR, one entry per CDR3 protein. The sample lists about 540,000 distinct CDR3 sequences; under 30% were seen once. The sample was also reused in another study, on T cells expressing NK-cell markers. According to that study: TCR beta libraries carry UMIs added by 5'RACE template switching. Sorted CD3+CD56+NKG2C+, CD3+CD56+NKG2C- and CD3+CD56-NKG2C+ T cells supplied TCR beta repertoires. Out of eight donors sequenced, seven tested HCMV-seropositive and the remaining one seronegative. The contribution of dominant NKG2C+ clonotypes to CD8+ T cells in about six donors was 1.0-7.0%. Whether expanded NKG2C+ T cell clones were HCMV-specific remained unclear.

Sequenced here: CD4+ T cells sorted from PBMCs, sampled 12 days after vaccination. The receptor's source is a man aged 50-59 years who received an inactivated influenza vaccine. V is TRBV6-5 and J is TRBJ2-7; TRBD2 agrees at 12 bases. The CDR3, as DNA: TGTGCCAGCAGTTACTCAGGGCTAGCGGGAGGGACCTACGAGCAGTACTTC. Protein: CASSYSGLAGGTYEQYF.